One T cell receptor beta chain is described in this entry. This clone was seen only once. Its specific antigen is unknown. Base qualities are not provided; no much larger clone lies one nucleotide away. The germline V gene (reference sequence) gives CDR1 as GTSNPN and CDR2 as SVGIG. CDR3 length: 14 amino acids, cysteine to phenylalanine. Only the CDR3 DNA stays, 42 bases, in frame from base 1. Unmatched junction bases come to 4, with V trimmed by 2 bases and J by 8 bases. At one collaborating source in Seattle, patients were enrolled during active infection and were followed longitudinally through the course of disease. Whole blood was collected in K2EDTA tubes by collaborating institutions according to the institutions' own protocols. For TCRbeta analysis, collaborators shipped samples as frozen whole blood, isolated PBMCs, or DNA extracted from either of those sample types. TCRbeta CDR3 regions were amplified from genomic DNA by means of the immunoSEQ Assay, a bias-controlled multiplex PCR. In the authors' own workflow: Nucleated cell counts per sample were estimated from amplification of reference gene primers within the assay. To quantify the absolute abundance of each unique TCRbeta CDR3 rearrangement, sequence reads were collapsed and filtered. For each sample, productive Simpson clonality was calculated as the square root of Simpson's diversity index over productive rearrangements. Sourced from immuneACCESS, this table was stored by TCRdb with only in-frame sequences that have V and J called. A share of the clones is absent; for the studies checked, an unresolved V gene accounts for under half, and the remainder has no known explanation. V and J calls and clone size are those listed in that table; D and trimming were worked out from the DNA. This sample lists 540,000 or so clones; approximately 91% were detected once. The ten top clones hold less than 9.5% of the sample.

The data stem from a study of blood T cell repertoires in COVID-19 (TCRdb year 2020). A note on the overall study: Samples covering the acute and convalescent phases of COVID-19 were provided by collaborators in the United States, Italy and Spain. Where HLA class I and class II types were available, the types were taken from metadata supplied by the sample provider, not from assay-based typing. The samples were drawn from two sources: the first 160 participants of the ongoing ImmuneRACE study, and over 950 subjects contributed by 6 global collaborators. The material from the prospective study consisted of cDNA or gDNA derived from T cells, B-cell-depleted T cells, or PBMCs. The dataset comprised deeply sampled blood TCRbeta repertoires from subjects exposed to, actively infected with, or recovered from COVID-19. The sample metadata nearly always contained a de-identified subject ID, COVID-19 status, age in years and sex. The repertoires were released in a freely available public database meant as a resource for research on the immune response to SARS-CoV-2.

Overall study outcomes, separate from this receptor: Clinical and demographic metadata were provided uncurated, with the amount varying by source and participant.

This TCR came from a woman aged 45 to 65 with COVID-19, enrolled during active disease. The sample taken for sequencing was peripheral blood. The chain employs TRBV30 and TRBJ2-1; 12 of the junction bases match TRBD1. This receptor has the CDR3 CAWSTGTGGYEQFF. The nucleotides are TGTGCCTGGAGTACCGGGACAGGGGGCTATGAGCAGTTCTTC.